This TCR beta chain was captured in a study of T cells in tuberculosis. Study-wide results and caveats: Low-affinity CD1B-GMM tetramer-binding T cells may have been missed.

TCRdb's copy holds only in-frame clones and misses some; the assay was immunoSEQ multiplex PCR. The repertoire consists of more than 70,000 clones, with more than 75% occurring once and the leading ten covering around 1.8%. This clone has just one count. The CDR3 runs to 15 residues. The V end lost 1 base, the J end lost 3 bases, and 12 bases lay between the germline ends. From germline, CDR1 is SGDLS and CDR2 YYNGEE. Thawed, overnight-rested PBMC were stained with GMM-loaded CD1B tetramer, viability dye and anti-CD3, then sorted. C32 glucose monomycolate from Rhodococcus equi was loaded onto the CD1B tetramers. CD14-expressing monocytes were removed from PBMC before cryopreservation and sorting.

The chain is built from TRBV9 and TRBJ2-3, with a weak D call TRBD1 (5 bases). This sequence originates from an adult woman with latent tuberculosis. Sequencing input: CD1b-GMM tetramer-negative cells sorted from PBMCs. CDR3 bases: TGTGCCAGCAGCGTACAGGGCCAACGGACAGATACGCAGTATTTT. Translating gives CASSVQGQRTDTQYF.